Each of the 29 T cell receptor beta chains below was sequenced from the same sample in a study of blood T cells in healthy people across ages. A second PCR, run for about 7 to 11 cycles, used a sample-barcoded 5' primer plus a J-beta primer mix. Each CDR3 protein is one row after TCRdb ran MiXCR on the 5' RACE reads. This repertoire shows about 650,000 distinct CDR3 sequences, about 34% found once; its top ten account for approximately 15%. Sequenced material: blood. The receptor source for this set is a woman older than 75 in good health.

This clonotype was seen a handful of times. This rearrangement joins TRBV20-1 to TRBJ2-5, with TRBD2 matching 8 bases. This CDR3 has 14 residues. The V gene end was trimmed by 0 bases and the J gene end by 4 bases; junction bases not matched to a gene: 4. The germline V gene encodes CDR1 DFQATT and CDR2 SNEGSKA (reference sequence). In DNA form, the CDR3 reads TGCAGTGCTAGAGATGCGGGGGGCGGAGAGACCCAGTACTTC. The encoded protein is CSARDAGGGETQYF.

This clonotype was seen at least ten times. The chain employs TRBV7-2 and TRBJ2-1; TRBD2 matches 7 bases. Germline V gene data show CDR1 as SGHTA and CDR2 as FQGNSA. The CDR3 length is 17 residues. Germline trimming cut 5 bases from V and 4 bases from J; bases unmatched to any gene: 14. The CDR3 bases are TGTGCCAGCAGCCCGATCGACTGGGGGGGATATTACAATGAGCAGTTCTTC. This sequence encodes CASSPIDWGGYYNEQFF. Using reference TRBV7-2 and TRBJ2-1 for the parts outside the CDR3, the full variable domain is GAGVSQSPSNKVTEKGKDVELRCDPISGHTALYWYRQSLGQGLEFLIYFQGNSAPDKSGLPSDRFSAERTGGSVSTLTIQRTQQEDSAVYLCASSPIDWGGYYNEQFFGPGTRLTVL.

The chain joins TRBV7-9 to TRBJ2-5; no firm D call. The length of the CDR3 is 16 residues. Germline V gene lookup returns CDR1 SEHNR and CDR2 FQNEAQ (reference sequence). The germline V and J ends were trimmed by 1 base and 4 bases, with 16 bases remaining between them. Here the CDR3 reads CASSLGPSLSGETQYF. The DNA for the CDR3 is TGTGCCAGCAGCTTAGGACCCAGCTTGTCTGGAGAGACCCAGTACTTC.

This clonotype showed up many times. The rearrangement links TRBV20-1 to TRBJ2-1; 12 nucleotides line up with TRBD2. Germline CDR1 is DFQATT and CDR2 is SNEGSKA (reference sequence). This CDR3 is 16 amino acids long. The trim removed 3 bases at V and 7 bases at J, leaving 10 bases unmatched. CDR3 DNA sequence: TGCAGTGCTAGTACTAGCGGGGGGTCTGGGGTGAATGAGCAGTTCTTC. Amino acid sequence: CSASTSGGSGVNEQFF.

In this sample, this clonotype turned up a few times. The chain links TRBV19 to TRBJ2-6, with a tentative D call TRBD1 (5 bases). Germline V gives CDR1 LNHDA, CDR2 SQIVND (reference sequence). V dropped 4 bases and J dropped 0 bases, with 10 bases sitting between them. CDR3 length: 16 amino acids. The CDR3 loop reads CASSRGEGSGANVLTF. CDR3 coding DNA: TGTGCCAGTAGTAGGGGCGAAGGCTCTGGGGCCAACGTCCTGACTTTC.

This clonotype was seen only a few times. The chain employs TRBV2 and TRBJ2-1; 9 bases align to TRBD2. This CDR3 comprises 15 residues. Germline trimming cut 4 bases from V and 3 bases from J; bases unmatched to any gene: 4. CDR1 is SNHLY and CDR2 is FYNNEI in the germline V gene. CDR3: CASSGAGGNYNEQFF. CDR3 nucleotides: TGTGCCAGCAGTGGAGCGGGGGGAAACTACAATGAGCAGTTCTTC.

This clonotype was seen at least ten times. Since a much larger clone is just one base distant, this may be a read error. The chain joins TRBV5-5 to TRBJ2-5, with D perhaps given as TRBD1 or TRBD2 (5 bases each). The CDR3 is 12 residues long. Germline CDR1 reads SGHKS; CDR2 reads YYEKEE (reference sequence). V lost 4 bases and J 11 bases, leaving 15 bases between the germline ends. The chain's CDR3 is CASSQDTQRQYF. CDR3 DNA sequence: TGTGCCAGCAGCCAGGACACTCAGCGGCAGTACTTC.

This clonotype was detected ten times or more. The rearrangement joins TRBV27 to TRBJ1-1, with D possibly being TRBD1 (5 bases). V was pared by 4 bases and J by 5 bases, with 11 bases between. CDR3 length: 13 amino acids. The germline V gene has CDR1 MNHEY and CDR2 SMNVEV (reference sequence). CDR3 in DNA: TGTGCCAGCAGTTCCAGGGCAAGGACTGAAGCTTTCTTT. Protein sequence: CASSSRARTEAFF.

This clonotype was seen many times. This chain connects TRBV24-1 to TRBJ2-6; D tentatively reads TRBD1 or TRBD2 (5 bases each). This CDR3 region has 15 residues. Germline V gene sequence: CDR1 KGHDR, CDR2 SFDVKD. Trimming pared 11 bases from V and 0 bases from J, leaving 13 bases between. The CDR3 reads CAIMGPNSGANVLTF. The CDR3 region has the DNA TGTGCCATCATGGGACCGAACTCTGGGGCCAACGTCCTGACTTTC.

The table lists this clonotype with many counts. The DNA of the CDR3 is TGTGCCAGCAAGGGCTCCCCGGGTCAGCCCCAGCATTTT. Amino acid sequence: CASKGSPGQPQHF. The chain joins TRBV6-1 to TRBJ1-5; D uncertain. The CDR3 runs to 13 residues. Germline-derived CDR1 and CDR2 are MNHNS and SASEGT. The germline V and J ends were trimmed by 7 bases and 6 bases, with 13 bases remaining between them.

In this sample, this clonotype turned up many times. The CDR3 DNA follows: TGTGCCAGCAGCCAAGATCCCGGACAGGACCGGGAAAAACTGTTTTTT. Its translation: CASSQDPGQDREKLFF. The chain is built from TRBV4-2 and TRBJ1-4; TRBD1 aligns across 7 bases. The J segment lost 8 bases and the V segment lost 0 bases, leaving 9 bases of the junction unmatched. CDR3 length: 16 residues. In germline, CDR1 is LGHNA, CDR2 YNFKEQ.

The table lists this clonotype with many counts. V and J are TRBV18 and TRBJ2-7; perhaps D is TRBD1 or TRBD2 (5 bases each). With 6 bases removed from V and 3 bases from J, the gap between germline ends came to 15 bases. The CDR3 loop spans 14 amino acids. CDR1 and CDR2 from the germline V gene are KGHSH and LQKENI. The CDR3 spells CASSSGAGIYEQYF. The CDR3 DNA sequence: TGTGCCAGCTCTTCCGGGGCAGGGATCTACGAGCAGTACTTC.

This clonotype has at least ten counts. The CDR3 DNA sequence: TGTGCCAGCAGCTCCCGGGACGCCCAAACACTTACGCAGTATTTT. This gives the protein CASSSRDAQTLTQYF. The rearrangement joins TRBV7-6 to TRBJ2-3, with D perhaps TRBD1 or TRBD2 (5 bases each). Trimming took 4 bases from V and 8 from J, leaving 19 bases between them. Germline lookup yields CDR1 SGHVS and CDR2 FNYEAQ. This CDR3 comprises 15 residues.

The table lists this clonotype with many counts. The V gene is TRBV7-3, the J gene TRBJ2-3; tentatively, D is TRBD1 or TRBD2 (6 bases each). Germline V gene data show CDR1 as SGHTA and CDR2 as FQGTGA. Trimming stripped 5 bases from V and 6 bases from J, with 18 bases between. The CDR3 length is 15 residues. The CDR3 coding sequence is TGTGCCAGCAGCAAATGGACGGGGGCAGGGGATACGCAGTATTTT. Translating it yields CASSKWTGAGDTQYF.

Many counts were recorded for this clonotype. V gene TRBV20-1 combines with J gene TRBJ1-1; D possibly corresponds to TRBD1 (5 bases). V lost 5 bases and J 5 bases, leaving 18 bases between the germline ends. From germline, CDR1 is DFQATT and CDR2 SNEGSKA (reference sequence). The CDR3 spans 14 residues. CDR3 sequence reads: CSADRDRTFTEAFF. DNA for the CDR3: TGCAGTGCTGACCGGGACCGCACCTTTACTGAAGCTTTCTTT.

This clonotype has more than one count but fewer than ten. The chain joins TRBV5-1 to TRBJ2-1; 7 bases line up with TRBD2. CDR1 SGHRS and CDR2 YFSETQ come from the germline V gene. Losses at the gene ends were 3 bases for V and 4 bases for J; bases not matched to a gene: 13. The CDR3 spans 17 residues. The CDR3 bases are TGCGCCAGCAGCTGGACCGGACTAAGCGGGGTATACAATGAGCAGTTCTTC. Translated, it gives CASSWTGLSGVYNEQFF.

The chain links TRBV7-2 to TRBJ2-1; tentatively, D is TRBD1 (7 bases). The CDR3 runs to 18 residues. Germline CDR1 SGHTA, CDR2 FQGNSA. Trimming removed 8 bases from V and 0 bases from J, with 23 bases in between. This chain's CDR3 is CASAPRGDSLNSYNEQFF. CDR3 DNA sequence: TGTGCCAGCGCCCCCAGGGGGGACAGCCTAAACTCCTACAATGAGCAGTTCTTC.

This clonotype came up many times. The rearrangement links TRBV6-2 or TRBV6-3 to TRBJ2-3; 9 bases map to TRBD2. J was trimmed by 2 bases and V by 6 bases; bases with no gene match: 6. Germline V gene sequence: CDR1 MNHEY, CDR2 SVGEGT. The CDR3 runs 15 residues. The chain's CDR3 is CASSRLAAHTDTQYF. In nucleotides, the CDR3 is TGTGCCAGCAGCCGACTAGCGGCTCACACAGATACGCAGTATTTT.

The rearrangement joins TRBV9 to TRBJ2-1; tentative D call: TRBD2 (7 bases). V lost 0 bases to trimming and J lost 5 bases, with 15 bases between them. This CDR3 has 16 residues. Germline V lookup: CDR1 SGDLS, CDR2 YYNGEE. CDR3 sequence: CASSVVEGGAHNEQFF. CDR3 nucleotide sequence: TGTGCCAGCAGCGTAGTTGAGGGGGGGGCACACAATGAGCAGTTCTTC.

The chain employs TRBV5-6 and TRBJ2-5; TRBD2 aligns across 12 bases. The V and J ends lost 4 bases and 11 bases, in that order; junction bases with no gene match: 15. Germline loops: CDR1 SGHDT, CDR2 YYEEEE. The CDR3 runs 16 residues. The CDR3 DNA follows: TGTGCCAGCAGCCGCTTGGAACTAGCGGGGGGAAATGAGCAGTACTTC. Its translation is CASSRLELAGGNEQYF. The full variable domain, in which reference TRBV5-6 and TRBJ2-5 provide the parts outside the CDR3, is DAGVTQSPTHLIKTRGQQVTLRCSPKSGHDTVSWYQQALGQGPQFIFQYYEEEERQRGNFPDRFSGHQFPNYSSELNVNALLLGDSALYLCASSRLELAGGNEQYFGPGTRLLVL.

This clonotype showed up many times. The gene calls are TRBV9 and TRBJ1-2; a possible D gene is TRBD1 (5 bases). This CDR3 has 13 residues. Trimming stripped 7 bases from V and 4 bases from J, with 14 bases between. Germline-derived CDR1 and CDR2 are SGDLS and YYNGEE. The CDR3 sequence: CASAPRGSYGYTF. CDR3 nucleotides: TGTGCCAGCGCTCCCCGGGGGTCCTATGGCTACACCTTC.

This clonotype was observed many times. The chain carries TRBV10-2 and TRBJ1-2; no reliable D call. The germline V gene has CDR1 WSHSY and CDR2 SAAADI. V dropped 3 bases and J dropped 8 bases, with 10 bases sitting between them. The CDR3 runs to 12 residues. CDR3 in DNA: TGCGCCAGCAGTGAAGTGGGTCGGGGCTACACCTTC. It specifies CASSEVGRGYTF.

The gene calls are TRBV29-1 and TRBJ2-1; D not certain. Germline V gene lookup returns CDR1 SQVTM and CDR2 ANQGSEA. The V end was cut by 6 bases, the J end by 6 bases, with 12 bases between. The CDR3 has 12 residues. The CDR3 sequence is CSVDRCLNEQFF. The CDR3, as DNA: TGCAGCGTCGATCGATGCCTCAATGAGCAGTTCTTC.

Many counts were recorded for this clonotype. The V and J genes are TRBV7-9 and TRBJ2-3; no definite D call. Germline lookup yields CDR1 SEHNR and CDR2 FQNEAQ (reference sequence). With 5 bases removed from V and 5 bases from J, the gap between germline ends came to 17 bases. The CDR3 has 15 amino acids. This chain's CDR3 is CASSPELTYGDTQYF. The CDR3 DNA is TGTGCCAGCAGCCCTGAATTAACCTACGGAGATACGCAGTATTTT.

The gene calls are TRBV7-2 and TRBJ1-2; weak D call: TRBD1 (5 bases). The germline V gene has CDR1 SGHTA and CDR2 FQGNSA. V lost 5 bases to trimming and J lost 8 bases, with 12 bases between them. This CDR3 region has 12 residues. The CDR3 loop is CASSPGAAGYTF. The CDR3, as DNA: TGTGCCAGCAGCCCCGGGGCAGCCGGCTACACCTTC. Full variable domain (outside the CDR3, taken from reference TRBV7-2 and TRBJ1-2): GAGVSQSPSNKVTEKGKDVELRCDPISGHTALYWYRQSLGQGLEFLIYFQGNSAPDKSGLPSDRFSAERTGGSVSTLTIQRTQQEDSAVYLCASSPGAAGYTFGSGTRLTVV.

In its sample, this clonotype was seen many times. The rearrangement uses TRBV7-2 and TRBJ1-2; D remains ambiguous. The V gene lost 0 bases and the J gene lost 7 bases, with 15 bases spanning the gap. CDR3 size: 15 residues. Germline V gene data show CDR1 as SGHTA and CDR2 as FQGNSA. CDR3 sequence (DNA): TGTGCCAGCAGCTTAGCCGGGCCCGCCCGGGGTGGCTACACCTTC. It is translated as CASSLAGPARGGYTF.

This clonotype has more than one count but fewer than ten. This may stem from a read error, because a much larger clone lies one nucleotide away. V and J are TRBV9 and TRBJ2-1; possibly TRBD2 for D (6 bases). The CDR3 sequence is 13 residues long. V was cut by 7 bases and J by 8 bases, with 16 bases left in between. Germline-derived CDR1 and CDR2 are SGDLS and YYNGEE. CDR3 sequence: CASGALGGHEQFF. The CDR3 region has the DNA TGTGCCAGCGGCGCCCTAGGAGGGCATGAGCAGTTCTTC.

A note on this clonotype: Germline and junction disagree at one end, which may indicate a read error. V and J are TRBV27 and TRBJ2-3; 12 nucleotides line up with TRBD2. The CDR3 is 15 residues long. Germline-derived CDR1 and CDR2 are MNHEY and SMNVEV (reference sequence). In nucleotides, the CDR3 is TGTGCCATCAGTCCTAGCGGGGGGGCCCCAGATACGCAGTATTTT. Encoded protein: CAISPSGGAPDTQYF.

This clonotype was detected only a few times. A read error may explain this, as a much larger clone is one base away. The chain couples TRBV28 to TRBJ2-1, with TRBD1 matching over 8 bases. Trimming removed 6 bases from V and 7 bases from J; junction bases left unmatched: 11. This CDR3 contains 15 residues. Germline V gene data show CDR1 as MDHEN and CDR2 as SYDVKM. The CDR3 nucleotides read TGTGCCAGCAGCGAGGCAGGGGGCCGGCAGAATGAGCAGTTCTTC. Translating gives CASSEAGGRQNEQFF.